A single sample gave rise to the 19 T cell receptor beta chains below, sequenced in a study of blood T cell repertoires in COVID-19. This table comes from immunoSEQ multiplex PCR, and its TCRdb copy is limited to in-frame clones, with some not included. The repertoire holds roughly 120,000 clones, with roughly nine tenths as singletons. The source material was peripheral blood. The origin of the receptors is a man in his 70s who had recovered from COVID-19.

The chain couples TRBV7-9 to TRBJ2-2; D perhaps matches TRBD1 (6 bases). The V gene's germline CDR1 is SEHNR and CDR2 FQNEAQ (reference sequence). Deletions cut 5 bases from V and 3 bases from J, with 10 bases between. The length of the CDR3 is 14 residues. Here the CDR3 reads CASSQDSDTGELFF. In DNA form, the CDR3 reads TGTGCCAGCAGCCAGGACAGCGACACCGGGGAGCTGTTTTTT.

The V gene is TRBV6-5, the J gene TRBJ2-7; 7 bases are a match to TRBD2. Losses at the gene ends were 0 bases for V and 9 bases for J; bases not matched to a gene: 14. The CDR3 covers 16 residues. Germline V gene data show CDR1 as MNHEY and CDR2 as SVGAGI. As DNA, the CDR3 is TGTGCCAGCAGTTACTCGATAGCCCCCGGACTAGTAAGGCAGTACTTC. It specifies CASSYSIAPGLVRQYF.

V is TRBV5-1 and J is TRBJ2-1; 9 bases line up with TRBD2. This CDR3 comprises 16 residues. J lost 0 bases, V lost 6 bases, and 7 bases had no gene match. CDR1 SGHRS and CDR2 YFSETQ come from the germline V gene. The CDR3 bases are TGCGCCAGCACCCCGGGTAGCGGGGGCTCCTACAATGAGCAGTTCTTC. As protein: CASTPGSGGSYNEQFF.

The chain joins TRBV7-2 to TRBJ1-2, with 7 nucleotides matching TRBD1. The junction had 8 bases not matched to a gene; V was cut back by 4 bases and J by 6 bases. The CDR3 extends over 14 amino acids. Germline CDR1 and CDR2: SGHTA and FQGNSA. The CDR3 region has the DNA TGTGCCAGCAGCTCTCGAGACAGGGCCCATGGCTACACCTTC. This gives the protein CASSSRDRAHGYTF.

In its sample, this clone was seen many times. This chain links TRBV6-4 with TRBJ2-1, with D maybe TRBD2 (6 bases). Per germline, CDR1 MRHNA and CDR2 SNTAGT. This CDR3 has 15 residues. The ends were cut back, 0 bases at V and 0 bases at J, with 6 bases in the middle. In nucleotides, the CDR3 is TGTGCCAGCAGTGACTCTAGCGGCTCCTACAATGAGCAGTTCTTC. Protein sequence: CASSDSSGSYNEQFF.

This clone occurred once. This chain joins TRBV6-6 and TRBJ2-3; D is possibly TRBD2 (5 bases). Looked up from germline, CDR1 is MNHNY and CDR2 is SVGAGI (reference sequence). The CDR3 covers 13 residues. Trimming cost V 5 bases and J 4 bases, with 10 bases left between them. The CDR3 is CASSAMRADTQYF. The CDR3, as DNA: TGTGCCAGCAGTGCAATGAGGGCAGATACGCAGTATTTT.

This clone was detected only a few times. J is TRBJ1-2 and V is TRBV6-5; D is possibly TRBD1 (5 bases). CDR3 length: 15 residues. Per germline, CDR1 MNHEY and CDR2 SVGAGI. Trimming shortened V by 2 bases and J by 3 bases, and 13 bases separated the two germline ends. The chain's CDR3 is CASSYRGRRDYGYTF. Here the CDR3 DNA reads TGTGCCAGCAGTTACCGGGGGAGGCGGGACTATGGCTACACCTTC.

This clone is a singleton in its sample. V and J are TRBV28 and TRBJ1-1; tentatively, D is TRBD1 (5 bases). Per germline, CDR1 MDHEN and CDR2 SYDVKM. The CDR3 is 14 amino acids. The germline V and J ends were trimmed by 3 bases and 6 bases, with 14 bases remaining between them. CDR3 protein: CASSLWGRVAEAFF. CDR3 coding DNA: TGTGCCAGCAGTTTGTGGGGGAGGGTCGCTGAAGCTTTCTTT.

The rearrangement uses TRBV6-5 and TRBJ2-7; 7 positions match TRBD2. The germline V gene has CDR1 MNHEY and CDR2 SVGAGI. This CDR3 has 14 amino acids. V lost 7 bases to trimming and J lost 2 bases; unmatched junction nucleotides: 8. The CDR3 loop reads CASTQNGGTYEQYF. In DNA, the CDR3 is TGTGCCAGCACTCAAAACGGGGGGACCTACGAGCAGTACTTC.

The V gene is TRBV5-1, the J gene TRBJ1-3; 8 positions agree with TRBD1. Germline V gene data show CDR1 as SGHRS and CDR2 as YFSETQ. The CDR3 sequence is 16 residues long. J was trimmed by 0 bases and V by 4 bases; bases with no gene match: 6. The CDR3 is CASSLTGDPSGNTIYF. In DNA, the CDR3 is TGCGCCAGCAGCCTGACAGGGGACCCCTCTGGAAACACCATATATTTT.

The CDR3 sequence: CASSSYRGGTGELFF. CDR3 coding DNA: TGTGCCAGCAGCTCCTACAGGGGTGGCACCGGGGAGCTGTTTTTT. This chain connects TRBV5-4 to TRBJ2-2; 7 bases map to TRBD1. This CDR3 comprises 15 residues. Germline V gene data show CDR1 as SGHNT and CDR2 as YYREEE (reference sequence). V trimming: 3 bases; J trimming: 4 bases; junction bases outside the gene matches: 6. Based on the CDR3 plus reference TRBV5-4 and TRBJ2-2, the full variable domain is ETGVTQSPTHLIKTRGQQVTLRCSSQSGHNTVSWYQQALGQGPQFIFQYYREEENGRGNFPPRFSGLQFPNYSSELNVNALELDDSALYLCASSSYRGGTGELFFGEGSRLTVL.

This sequence joins TRBV2 and TRBJ1-5, with 8 bases that match TRBD1. The germline gives CDR1 SNHLY, CDR2 FYNNEI. J lost 2 bases, V lost 3 bases, and 3 bases had no gene match. The CDR3 extends over 15 amino acids. In DNA, the CDR3 is TGTGCCAGCAGTGAGCAGGGGGCGCGCAATCAGCCCCAGCATTTT. Its protein product is CASSEQGARNQPQHF.

The V call is TRBV7-3, the J call TRBJ2-3; maybe TRBD2 (5 bases). The length of the CDR3 is 14 residues. V dropped 3 bases and J dropped 0 bases, with 7 bases sitting between them. CDR1 and CDR2 (germline): SGHTA, FQGTGA. The CDR3 DNA follows: TGTGCCAGCAGCTTTGGACTTAGCACAGATACGCAGTATTTT. Amino acids: CASSFGLSTDTQYF.

This clone was detected a few times. The chain carries TRBV30 and TRBJ2-7; TRBD1 agrees at 7 bases. V gave up 2 bases and J gave up 2 bases; unmatched junction bases: 3. This CDR3 is 13 amino acids long. Germline lookup yields CDR1 GTSNPN and CDR2 SVGIG (reference sequence). The CDR3 loop is CAWSPGTAYEQYF. The DNA of the CDR3 is TGTGCCTGGAGTCCCGGGACAGCCTACGAGCAGTACTTC.

The chain recombines TRBV6-1 with TRBJ2-7; tentatively, D is TRBD1 (5 bases). This CDR3 region has 13 residues. Deletions cut 0 bases from V and 3 bases from J, with 6 bases between. Germline CDR1 MNHNS, CDR2 SASEGT. This CDR3 is CASSEADIYEQYF. The CDR3 DNA sequence: TGTGCCAGCAGTGAAGCGGACATCTACGAGCAGTACTTC.

In DNA, the CDR3 is TGTGCCAGCAGTTTACGAGGGTGGAAGACCCAGTACTTC. Its protein product is CASSLRGWKTQYF. The genes are TRBV28 and TRBJ2-5; a possible D gene is TRBD2 (5 bases). The CDR3 is made up of 13 amino acids. In germline, CDR1 is MDHEN, CDR2 SYDVKM. Deletions cut 2 bases from V and 6 bases from J, with 10 bases between.

The chain joins TRBV16 to TRBJ1-2, with a weak D call TRBD1 (6 bases). Per germline, CDR1 KGHSY and CDR2 FQNENV. Deletions cut 0 bases from V and 7 bases from J, with 9 bases between. This CDR3 has 13 residues. The CDR3 region is CASSQSDSTGYTF. The CDR3 DNA sequence: TGTGCCAGCAGCCAATCGGACAGTACTGGCTACACCTTC.

The rearrangement uses TRBV6-5 and TRBJ1-2; 7 bases match TRBD1. Unmatched junction bases numbered 4, after V lost 6 bases and J lost 6 bases. CDR1 is MNHEY and CDR2 is SVGAGI in the germline V gene. The CDR3 length is 12 residues. CDR3 DNA sequence: TGTGCCAGCAGGCGCGGACAGGATGGCTACACCTTC. Its protein is CASRRGQDGYTF.

The rearrangement joins TRBV28 to TRBJ2-1; TRBD2 agrees at 8 bases. Losses at the gene ends were 2 bases for V and 4 bases for J; bases not matched to a gene: 7. Germline loops: CDR1 MDHEN, CDR2 SYDVKM. This CDR3 has 16 residues. The CDR3 coding sequence is TGTGCCAGCAGTTTAAGATTGAGCGGGGGATACAATGAGCAGTTCTTC. Its translation is CASSLRLSGGYNEQFF.